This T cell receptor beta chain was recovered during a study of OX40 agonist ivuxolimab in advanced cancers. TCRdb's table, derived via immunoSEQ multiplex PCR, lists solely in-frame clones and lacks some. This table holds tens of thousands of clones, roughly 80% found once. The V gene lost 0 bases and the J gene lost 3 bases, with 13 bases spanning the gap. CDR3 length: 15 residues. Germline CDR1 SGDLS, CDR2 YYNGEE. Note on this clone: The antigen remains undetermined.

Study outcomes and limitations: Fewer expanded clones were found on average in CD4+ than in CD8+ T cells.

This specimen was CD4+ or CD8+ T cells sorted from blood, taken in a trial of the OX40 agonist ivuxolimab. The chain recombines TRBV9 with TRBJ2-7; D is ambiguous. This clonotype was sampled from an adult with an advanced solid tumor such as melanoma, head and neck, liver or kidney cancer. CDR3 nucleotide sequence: TGTGCCAGCAGCGTAGGAGGAAGCATGGGCTACGAGCAGTACTTC. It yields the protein CASSVGGSMGYEQYF.